The 23 T cell receptor beta chains reported below all come from one sample, sequenced in a study of blood T cell repertoires in COVID-19. The method was immunoSEQ multiplex PCR; TCRdb's version includes in-frame clones alone and lacks a portion of them. The table has around 250,000 clones, 80% to 85% seen once; the top ten hold 4.4%. Sequenced: peripheral blood. The receptors stem from a man in his forties or fifties with active or convalescent COVID-19.

The chain carries TRBV6-1 and TRBJ1-5, with D uncertain. Trimming cost V 2 bases and J 5 bases, with 10 bases left between them. Germline V lookup: CDR1 MNHNS, CDR2 SASEGT. CDR3 length: 14 amino acids. The DNA for the CDR3 is TGTGCCAGCAGTGAATCGAGCTATTATCAGCCCCAGCATTTT. Its translation is CASSESSYYQPQHF.

V usage is TRBV30 and J usage is TRBJ2-5; possibly TRBD2 for D (5 bases). Germline CDR1 and CDR2: GTSNPN and SVGIG (reference sequence). CDR3 size: 13 residues. Deletions cut 5 bases from V and 5 bases from J, with 15 bases between. This CDR3 is CAWSARDWETQYF. The CDR3, as DNA: TGTGCCTGGTCTGCACGGGATTGGGAGACCCAGTACTTC.

V usage is TRBV6-5 and J usage is TRBJ2-7; 12 bases line up with TRBD1. The J segment lost 6 bases and the V segment lost 6 bases, leaving 3 bases of the junction unmatched. This CDR3 has 13 residues. The germline V gene has CDR1 MNHEY and CDR2 SVGAGI. CDR3 sequence reads: CASRGQGAGEQYF. The CDR3 bases are TGTGCCAGCAGGGGACAGGGGGCCGGCGAGCAGTACTTC.

This clone was found once. The V gene is TRBV2, the J gene TRBJ1-2, with a tentative D call TRBD1 (5 bases). Trimming took off 0 bases at V and 4 bases at J, with 9 bases between the two ends. This CDR3 contains 14 residues. Germline V gives CDR1 SNHLY, CDR2 FYNNEI. The CDR3 loop is CASSEASGRYGYTF. The CDR3 DNA is TGTGCCAGCAGTGAAGCATCAGGGCGCTATGGCTACACCTTC.

About this clone: A read error may account for a junction end that differs from germline. The CDR3 nucleotides are TGCGCCAGCAGCCTGCTTCACAACGGGAACAGTGAAGCTTTCTTT. It codes for CASSLLHNGNSEAFF. This chain joins TRBV4-1 and TRBJ1-1; D remains ambiguous. This CDR3 has 15 residues. Germline V lookup: CDR1 MGHRA, CDR2 YSYEKL.

The chain links TRBV5-6 to TRBJ1-2, with 7 nucleotides matching TRBD1. The germline CDR1 and CDR2 sequences are SGHDT and YYEEEE. This CDR3 region has 15 residues. The junction had 10 bases not matched to a gene; V was cut back by 4 bases and J by 4 bases. DNA of the CDR3: TGTGCCAGCAGCCCTAGACAGGGCGTAGGCTATGGCTACACCTTC. It codes for CASSPRQGVGYGYTF.

V gene TRBV7-2 combines with J gene TRBJ1-2; a possible D gene is TRBD1 (5 bases). There are 15 residues in the CDR3. Germline CDR1 SGHTA, CDR2 FQGNSA. V dropped 1 base and J dropped 2 bases, with 11 bases sitting between them. The CDR3 coding sequence is TGTGCCAGCAGCTTAGAAGCAGGGATGAACTATGGCTACACCTTC. It is translated as CASSLEAGMNYGYTF.

The rearrangement uses TRBV7-3 and TRBJ2-7; 7 bases are a match to TRBD1. After removal of 5 bases from V and 2 bases from J, the junction contained 3 bases not matched to a gene. This CDR3 region has 13 residues. Germline CDR1 is SGHTA and CDR2 is FQGTGA. The CDR3 sequence is CASSRGQAYEQYF. CDR3 coding DNA: TGTGCCAGCAGCCGCGGACAGGCCTACGAGCAGTACTTC.

The chain links TRBV7-3 to TRBJ2-1; D is unresolved. The CDR3 covers 16 residues. The germline V gene has CDR1 SGHTA and CDR2 FQGTGA. V was trimmed by 0 bases and J by 0 bases, leaving 9 bases between them. The CDR3 DNA follows: TGTGCCAGCAGCTTAACCGTAACGAGCTCCTACAATGAGCAGTTCTTC. Residues: CASSLTVTSSYNEQFF.

The gene calls are TRBV9 and TRBJ1-1, with a possible D match to TRBD1 (6 bases). The germline V and J ends were trimmed by 1 base and 2 bases, with 9 bases remaining between them. The CDR3 is made up of 14 amino acids. CDR1 is SGDLS, CDR2 YYNGEE, per germline. In DNA, the CDR3 is TGTGCCAGCAGCGTACAGGGGAGAAACACTGAAGCTTTCTTT. Amino acid sequence: CASSVQGRNTEAFF.

The gene calls are TRBV30 and TRBJ2-7; tentative D call: TRBD1 (6 bases). The CDR3 runs 13 residues. Trimming shortened V by 1 base and J by 6 bases, and 13 bases separated the two germline ends. Germline V CDR1 and CDR2: GTSNPN, SVGIG (reference sequence). The CDR3 loop reads CAWSARAGVEQYF. CDR3 sequence (DNA): TGTGCCTGGAGTGCCCGGGCAGGGGTCGAGCAGTACTTC.

The chain combines TRBV4-1 with TRBJ1-2; maybe TRBD1 (6 bases). The CDR3 extends over 14 amino acids. Per the germline V gene, CDR1 is MGHRA and CDR2 is YSYEKL. V was cut by 4 bases and J by 2 bases, with 11 bases left in between. CDR3 loop: CASSRQEENYGYTF. The CDR3 DNA sequence: TGCGCCAGCAGCCGACAGGAAGAAAACTATGGCTACACCTTC.

This chain uses TRBV5-5 with TRBJ1-4, with 10 bases matching TRBD1. This CDR3 region has 16 residues. J gave up 8 bases and V 4 bases, and 11 bases lay outside the gene matches. CDR1 is SGHKS and CDR2 is YYEKEE in the germline V gene (reference sequence). The CDR3 is CASSLRFGQGDEKLFF. CDR3 DNA sequence: TGTGCCAGCAGCCTGAGGTTCGGACAGGGGGACGAAAAACTGTTTTTT.

J is TRBJ2-3 and V is TRBV9; D possibly corresponds to TRBD2 (6 bases). In germline, CDR1 is SGDLS, CDR2 YYNGEE. CDR3 length equals 14 residues. Trimming removed 0 bases from V and 5 bases from J, with 10 bases in between. The CDR3 region has the DNA TGTGCCAGCAGCGTAGTGGCGGGGTTAGATACGCAGTATTTT. Protein: CASSVVAGLDTQYF.

This rearrangement joins TRBV5-1 to TRBJ1-1; 9 nucleotides agree with TRBD1. Germline V gene sequence: CDR1 SGHRS, CDR2 YFSETQ. There are 15 residues in the CDR3. V shed 4 bases and J 3 bases; nucleotides not matched to a gene: 7. The CDR3 protein is CASSPGGTGHTEAFF. The CDR3 region has the DNA TGCGCCAGCAGCCCAGGAGGGACAGGGCACACTGAAGCTTTCTTT.

The CDR3 sequence: CASSEYSYEQYF. The CDR3 DNA reads as TGTGCCAGCAGTGAGTACAGCTACGAGCAGTACTTC. V usage is TRBV2 and J usage is TRBJ2-7; D remains unclear. The germline CDR1 and CDR2 sequences are SNHLY and FYNNEI. The ends were cut back, 3 bases at V and 3 bases at J, with 6 bases in the middle. The CDR3 runs to 12 residues. Together with reference TRBV2 and TRBJ2-7, the CDR3 gives the full variable domain: EPEVTQTPSHQVTQMGQEVILRCVPISNHLYFYWYRQILGQKVEFLVSFYNNEISEKSEIFDDQFSVERPDGSNFTLKIRSTKLEDSAMYFCASSEYSYEQYFGPGTRLTVT.

The gene calls are TRBV6-5 and TRBJ1-2; D gene unclear. The CDR3 is 13 amino acids. V was pared by 5 bases and J by 0 bases, with 7 bases between. Germline V gives CDR1 MNHEY, CDR2 SVGAGI. The CDR3: CASSRSPNYGYTF. In DNA form, the CDR3 reads TGTGCCAGCAGTCGGTCGCCTAACTATGGCTACACCTTC.

The chain employs TRBV7-3 and TRBJ1-2, with 9 bases that match TRBD1. Germline CDR1 reads SGHTA; CDR2 reads FQGTGA. V gave up 2 bases and J gave up 6 bases; unmatched junction bases: 1. The CDR3 totals 13 residues. CDR3 nucleotides: TGTGCCAGCAGCTTAGGGACAGGGAATGGCTACACCTTC. Amino acids: CASSLGTGNGYTF.

The genes are TRBV4-1 and TRBJ1-2; D gene ambiguous. Trimming removed 0 bases from V and 0 bases from J, with 5 bases in between. Germline assignment: CDR1 MGHRA and CDR2 YSYEKL. The CDR3 consists of 14 residues. The CDR3 here is CASSQETANYGYTF. The DNA of the CDR3 is TGCGCCAGCAGCCAAGAGACTGCTAACTATGGCTACACCTTC.

This chain joins TRBV19 and TRBJ1-4; D remains unclear. Germline CDR1 is LNHDA and CDR2 is SQIVND (reference sequence). V lost 5 bases to trimming and J lost 8 bases, with 12 bases between them. CDR3 length equals 13 residues. Here the CDR3 DNA reads TGTGCCAGTAGTTATAAGGTCGGGGAAAAACTGTTTTTT. Translating gives CASSYKVGEKLFF.

This chain links TRBV12-3 or TRBV12-4 with TRBJ1-3; D unclear. The V end lost 6 bases, the J end lost 1 base, and 7 bases lay between the germline ends. This CDR3 is built from 13 residues. Here the CDR3 DNA reads TGTGCCAGCAGCTCCCTTTCTGGAAACACCATATATTTT. This codes for CASSSLSGNTIYF.

J is TRBJ2-4 and V is TRBV28, with TRBD1 matching 7 bases. The CDR3 is made up of 14 amino acids. V was clipped by 2 bases and J by 5 bases; unmatched bases: 3. Germline V CDR1 and CDR2: MDHEN, SYDVKM. This CDR3 reads CASSLDRAQNIQYF. CDR3 DNA: TGTGCCAGCAGTTTAGACAGGGCCCAAAACATTCAGTACTTC.

This clone was found a few times. The CDR3 spells CASSRSGEQFF. The CDR3 DNA follows: TGTGCCAGCAGCCGGAGCGGGGAGCAGTTCTTC. The chain is built from TRBV27 and TRBJ2-1; D possibly corresponds to TRBD2 (6 bases). The germline V gene encodes CDR1 MNHEY and CDR2 SMNVEV (reference sequence). The V end lost 6 bases, the J end lost 10 bases, and 10 bases lay between the germline ends. The CDR3 is 11 amino acids.